These T cell receptor beta chains were read from a single sample in a study of blood T cell repertoires in COVID-19. Produced via immunoSEQ multiplex PCR; TCRdb's table is partial and in-frame only. Among 15,000 to 20,000 clones listed, approximately 88% were seen once. Sequencing was performed on PBMCs or T cells enriched from blood (not recorded which). These receptors were obtained from a woman in her twenties or thirties who had recovered from COVID-19. CDR3s leave out the opening cysteine and the closing phenylalanine or tryptophan. Each record gives: V gene, clone size, J gene, D gene, CDR3 protein. The D gene is left open where the match is weak. Where a row states a size, it is once, few, many or the class of an expanded clone; other rows omit it.

V: TRBV12-3/TRBV12-4; size: NA; J: TRBJ1-2; D: NA; CDR3: ASLGQEEYGYT
V: TRBV6-2/TRBV6-3; size: NA; J: TRBJ1-1; D: NA; CDR3: ASSYEDRPEAF
V: TRBV6-8; size: NA; J: TRBJ1-1; D: NA; CDR3: ATGEGRRITEAF
V: TRBV27; size: NA; J: TRBJ1-2; D: NA; CDR3: ASSSRGSGYT
V: TRBV11-2; size: few; J: TRBJ2-7; D: NA; CDR3: ASSSEATARQY
V: TRBV7-6; size: few; J: TRBJ1-4; D: TRBD1; CDR3: ASSSGTDLILGEKLF
V: TRBV28; size: NA; J: TRBJ2-2; D: TRBD1; CDR3: ASSLQTGVGGELF
V: TRBV5-1; size: NA; J: TRBJ1-1; D: TRBD1; CDR3: ASSYDRGNTEAF
V: TRBV7-3; size: NA; J: TRBJ2-1; D: NA; CDR3: ASSLYGGPDEQF
V: TRBV6-5; size: NA; J: TRBJ2-7; D: NA; CDR3: ASCSTISYEQY
V: TRBV7-2; size: NA; J: TRBJ2-1; D: NA; CDR3: ASSLRRGTEQF
V: TRBV2; size: NA; J: TRBJ1-2; D: NA; CDR3: ASTADGDYGYT
V: TRBV9; size: NA; J: TRBJ1-1; D: TRBD1; CDR3: ASSVALDRANTEAF
V: TRBV11-3; size: NA; J: TRBJ2-1; D: TRBD1; CDR3: ASSLDPDRGTNEQF
V: TRBV19; size: NA; J: TRBJ2-1; D: TRBD2; CDR3: ASSPASGGAGYNEQF
V: TRBV6-5; size: NA; J: TRBJ1-5; D: NA; CDR3: ASSLGQFNQPQH
V: TRBV19; size: once; J: TRBJ2-1; D: NA; CDR3: ASSPPDNEQF
V: TRBV6-5; size: NA; J: TRBJ1-1; D: NA; CDR3: ASSYSTVNTEAF
V: TRBV28; size: NA; J: TRBJ2-1; D: TRBD2; CDR3: ASRTPSGGANEQF
V: TRBV4-2; size: NA; J: TRBJ2-3; D: NA; CDR3: ASSATGTSTDTQY
V: TRBV18; size: NA; J: TRBJ2-7; D: NA; CDR3: ASSPTGLIYEQY
V: TRBV6-2/TRBV6-3; size: once; J: TRBJ2-1; D: NA; CDR3: ASSYVPGDRGEQF
V: TRBV10-3; size: NA; J: TRBJ1-4; D: NA; CDR3: AISPSGATNEKLF
V: TRBV12-3/TRBV12-4; size: NA; J: TRBJ1-1; D: NA; CDR3: ASSPDETEAF
V: TRBV24-1; size: NA; J: TRBJ1-4; D: NA; CDR3: ATSDSRAGDEKLF
V: TRBV19; size: NA; J: TRBJ2-3; D: TRBD2; CDR3: ASSISPPRTSGGTDTQY
V: TRBV18; size: NA; J: TRBJ2-5; D: TRBD2; CDR3: ASSSPGGKETQY
V: TRBV12-5; size: once; J: TRBJ2-3; D: NA; CDR3: ASGLGLGGIDTQY
V: TRBV4-2; size: NA; J: TRBJ2-7; D: TRBD2; CDR3: ASSQETSGLTEQY
V: TRBV6-5; size: NA; J: TRBJ2-7; D: TRBD1; CDR3: ASTAGGRLSYEQY
V: TRBV28; size: NA; J: TRBJ1-2; D: NA; CDR3: ASSPPDSNYGYT
V: TRBV6-5; size: few; J: TRBJ1-3; D: NA; CDR3: ASTNEGSSGNTIY
V: TRBV7-2; size: NA; J: TRBJ2-7; D: TRBD1; CDR3: ASSLDPQGEQY
V: TRBV7-6; size: once; J: TRBJ2-1; D: NA; CDR3: ASSLNVRSSYNEQF
V: TRBV19; size: NA; J: TRBJ1-1; D: NA; CDR3: ASSIQSEAF
V: TRBV4-3; size: NA; J: TRBJ2-5; D: NA; CDR3: ASSPVGVGETQY
V: TRBV19; size: once; J: TRBJ2-1; D: TRBD2; CDR3: ASSDRVGLAVNEQF
V: TRBV11-1; size: NA; J: TRBJ2-2; D: TRBD2; CDR3: ASSPTSGTFTGELF
V: TRBV24-1; size: NA; J: TRBJ1-1; D: NA; CDR3: ATSDGQMNTEAF
V: TRBV6-4; size: NA; J: TRBJ2-1; D: TRBD2; CDR3: ASSDLAGGDYNEQF
V: TRBV4-3; size: NA; J: TRBJ1-1; D: NA; CDR3: ASSQNTGRTEAF
V: TRBV5-4; size: NA; J: TRBJ2-1; D: TRBD2; CDR3: ASTRLAEVYNEQF
V: TRBV27; size: once; J: TRBJ2-7; D: TRBD1; CDR3: ASSFDPGQLTYEQY